The T cell receptor beta chain under discussion was sequenced for a study of post-analysis software for immune sequencing data. Study information: Relapsing-remitting, secondary progressive and progressive-relapsing forms made up the multiple sclerosis disease courses.

Germline CDR1 is SGHTA and CDR2 is FQGTGA. Trimming pared 4 bases from V and 6 bases from J, leaving 13 bases between. The CDR3 covers 13 residues. Comment on this clonotype: Its antigen is as yet unknown.

General observations from the study: Strong co-clustering by F measure was seen for same-batch samples. The study found significantly lower normalized Chao1 diversity in multiple sclerosis patients than in controls. Five TRBV segments occurring more often in patients than controls included TRBV5-6, TRBV5-1 and TRBV20-1.

Libraries were made from TCR beta cDNA, and they carried unique molecular identifiers. Researchers reported about 500,000 cDNA molecules coming from approximately 0.91 to 9.4 million T cells. MiXCR, applied by TCRdb to the PCR reads, yields one record per CDR3 protein. The table shows 750,000 to 900,000 distinct CDR3 sequences, with 46% occurring only once. The TCR comes from a girl aged 10 to 17 with multiple sclerosis. The chain is built from TRBV7-3 and TRBJ2-7; TRBD2 might be the D (7 bases). The specimen sequenced was blood. Here the CDR3 DNA reads TGTGCCAGCAGCTGGGGAGGGGGGTCCGAGCAGTACTTC. Translating it yields CASSWGGGSEQYF.